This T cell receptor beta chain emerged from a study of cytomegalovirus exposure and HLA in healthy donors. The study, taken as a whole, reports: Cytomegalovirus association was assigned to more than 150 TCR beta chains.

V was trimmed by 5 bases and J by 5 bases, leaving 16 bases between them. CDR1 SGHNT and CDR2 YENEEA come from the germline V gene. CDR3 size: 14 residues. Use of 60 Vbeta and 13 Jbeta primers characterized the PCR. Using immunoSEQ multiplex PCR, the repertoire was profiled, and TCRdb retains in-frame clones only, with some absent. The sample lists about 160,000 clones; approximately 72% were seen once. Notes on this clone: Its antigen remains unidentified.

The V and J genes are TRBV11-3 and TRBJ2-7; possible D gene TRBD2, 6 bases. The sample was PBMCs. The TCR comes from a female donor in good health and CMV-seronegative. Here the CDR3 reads CASSPGEALHEQYF. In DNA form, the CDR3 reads TGTGCCAGCAGCCCGGGAGAGGCCCTCCACGAGCAGTACTTC.